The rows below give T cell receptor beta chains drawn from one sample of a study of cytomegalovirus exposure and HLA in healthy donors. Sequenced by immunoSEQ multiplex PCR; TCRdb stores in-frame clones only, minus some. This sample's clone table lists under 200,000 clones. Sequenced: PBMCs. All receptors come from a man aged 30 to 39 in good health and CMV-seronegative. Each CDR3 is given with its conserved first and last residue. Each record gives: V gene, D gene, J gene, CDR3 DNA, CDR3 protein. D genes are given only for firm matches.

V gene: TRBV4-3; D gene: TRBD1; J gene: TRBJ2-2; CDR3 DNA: TGCGCCAGCAGCCATTCATTGACAGGGGGCATAGGCGGGGAGCTGTTTTTT; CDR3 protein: CASSHSLTGGIGGELFF
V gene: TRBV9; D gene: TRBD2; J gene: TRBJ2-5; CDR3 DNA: TGTGCCAGCAGCCCATCCGGGACTAGCGGGGAGACCCAGTACTTC; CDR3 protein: CASSPSGTSGETQYF
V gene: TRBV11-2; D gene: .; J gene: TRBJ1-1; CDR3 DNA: TGTGCCAGCAGCTTTGCGGTTTTAGATCTGAACACTGAAGCTTTCTTT; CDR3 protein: CASSFAVLDLNTEAFF
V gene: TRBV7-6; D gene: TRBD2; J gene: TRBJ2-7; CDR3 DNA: TGTGCCAGCAGCTCATTAGCGGGAGGGCCTTACGAGCAGTACTTC; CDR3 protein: CASSSLAGGPYEQYF
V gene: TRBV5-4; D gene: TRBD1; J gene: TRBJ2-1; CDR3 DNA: TGTGCCAGCAGCCCGGGGACAGCTGACAATGAGCAGTTCTTC; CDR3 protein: CASSPGTADNEQFF
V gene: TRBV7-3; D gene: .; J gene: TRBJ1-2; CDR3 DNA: TGTGCCAGCAGCGAAAACCGGGACAAAGGCTACACCTTC; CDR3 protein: CASSENRDKGYTF
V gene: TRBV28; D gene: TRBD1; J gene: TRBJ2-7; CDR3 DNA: TGTGCCAGCAGCCATGGGGAGGGACAGGGAGCCGCCGAGCAGTACTTC; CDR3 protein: CASSHGEGQGAAEQYF
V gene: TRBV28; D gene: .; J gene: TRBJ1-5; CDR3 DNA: TGTGCCAGCCTACCCGTTTCCGAGGGCCAGCCCCAGCATTTT; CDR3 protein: CASLPVSEGQPQHF
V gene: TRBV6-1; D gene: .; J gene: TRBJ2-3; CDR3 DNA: TGTGCCAGCAGCACCCGGGACTCGCGAACGCAGTATTTT; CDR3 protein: CASSTRDSRTQYF
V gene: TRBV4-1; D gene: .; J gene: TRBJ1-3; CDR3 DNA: TGCGCCAGCAGCCAGGGGGCCTCTGGAAACACCATATATTTT; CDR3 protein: CASSQGASGNTIYF
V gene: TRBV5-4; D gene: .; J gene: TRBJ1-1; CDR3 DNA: TGTGCCAGCAGCTTGTCAGGGGCAAAGGGAGCTTTCTTT; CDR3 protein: CASSLSGAKGAFF
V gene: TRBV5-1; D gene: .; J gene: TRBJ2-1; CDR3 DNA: TGCGCCAGCAGCTTGACAGGGCTTCGTATGAATGAGCAGTTCTTC; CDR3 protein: CASSLTGLRMNEQFF
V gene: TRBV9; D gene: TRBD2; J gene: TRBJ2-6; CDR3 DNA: TGTGCCAGCAGCCCAACAACGGGGGGTTCGGGGGCCAACGTCCTGACTTTC; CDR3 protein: CASSPTTGGSGANVLTF
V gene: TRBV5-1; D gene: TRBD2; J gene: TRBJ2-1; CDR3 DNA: TGCGCCAGCAGCTTAGAAGCGGGAGGGCCCCGGTTCTTC; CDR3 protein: CASSLEAGGPRFF
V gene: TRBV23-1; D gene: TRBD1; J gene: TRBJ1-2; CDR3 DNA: TGCGCCAGCAGTCTCGGGACAGGGAGAACCTATGGCTACACCTTC; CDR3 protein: CASSLGTGRTYGYTF
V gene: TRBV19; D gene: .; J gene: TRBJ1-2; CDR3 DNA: TGTGCCAGTAGTATAGCACAGAACTATGGCTACACCTTC; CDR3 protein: CASSIAQNYGYTF
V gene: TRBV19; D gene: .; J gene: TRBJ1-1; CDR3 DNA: TGTGCCAGTAGTTTAGATGCGGGGCTCACTGAAGCTTTCTTT; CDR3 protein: CASSLDAGLTEAFF
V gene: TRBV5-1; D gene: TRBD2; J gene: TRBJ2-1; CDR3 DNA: TGCGCCAGCAGCTTGGCTTGGCTAGCGGGAGAGAATGAGCAGTTCTTC; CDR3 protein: CASSLAWLAGENEQFF
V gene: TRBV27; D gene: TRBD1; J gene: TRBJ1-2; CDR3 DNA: TGTGCCAGCAGTTTATTGCAGGGGGACGGCTACACCTTC; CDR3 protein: CASSLLQGDGYTF
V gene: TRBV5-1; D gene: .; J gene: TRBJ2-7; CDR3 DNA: TGCGCCAGCAGCTTAAGTCAGGGAGAGCAGTACTTC; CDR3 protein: CASSLSQGEQYF
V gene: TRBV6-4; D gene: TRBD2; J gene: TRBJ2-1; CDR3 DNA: TGTGCCACCCAGGGGACTAGCGGGAGTAACAATGAGCAGTTCTTC; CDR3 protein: CATQGTSGSNNEQFF
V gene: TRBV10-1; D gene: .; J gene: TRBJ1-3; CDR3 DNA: TGCGCCAGCAGTCCAGCGTTCTCTGGAAACACCATATATTTT; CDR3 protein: CASSPAFSGNTIYF
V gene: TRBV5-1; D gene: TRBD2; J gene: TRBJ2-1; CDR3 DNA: TGCGCCAGCAGCGATCTAGGACTAGCTTCCAATGAGCAGTTCTTC; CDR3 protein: CASSDLGLASNEQFF
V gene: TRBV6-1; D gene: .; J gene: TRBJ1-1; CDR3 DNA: TGTGCCAGCAGTGAAGCCCGTTGGAACACTGAAGCTTTCTTT; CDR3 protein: CASSEARWNTEAFF
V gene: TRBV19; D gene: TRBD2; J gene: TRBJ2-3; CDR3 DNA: TGTGCCAGTAGTCCTTGGACTAGCGGGAGTCAAGATACGCAGTATTTT; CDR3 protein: CASSPWTSGSQDTQYF
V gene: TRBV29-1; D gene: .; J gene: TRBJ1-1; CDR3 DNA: TGCAGCGTGACCGGACTTAGGAACACTGAAGCTTTCTTT; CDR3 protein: CSVTGLRNTEAFF
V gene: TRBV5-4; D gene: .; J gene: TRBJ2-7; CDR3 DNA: TGTGCCAGCAGCTGGACTCCGGGCGAGCAGTACTTC; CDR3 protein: CASSWTPGEQYF
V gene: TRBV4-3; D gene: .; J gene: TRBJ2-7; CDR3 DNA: TGCGCCAGCAGCCAAGAACGAGGGACAAGCTCCTACGAGCAGTACTTC; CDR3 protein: CASSQERGTSSYEQYF
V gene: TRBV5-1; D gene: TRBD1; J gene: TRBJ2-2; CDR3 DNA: TGCGCCAGCAGCACCAGGGGGCCCACCGGGGAGCTGTTTTTT; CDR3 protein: CASSTRGPTGELFF
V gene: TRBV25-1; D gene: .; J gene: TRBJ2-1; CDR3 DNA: TGTGCCAGCAGTGATACTAGTTACAATGAGCAGTTCTTC; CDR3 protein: CASSDTSYNEQFF
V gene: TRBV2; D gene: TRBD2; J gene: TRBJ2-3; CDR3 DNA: TGTGCCAGCAGGCGGGAGGGAGATACGCAGTATTTT; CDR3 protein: CASRREGDTQYF
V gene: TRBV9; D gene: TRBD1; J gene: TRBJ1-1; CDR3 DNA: TGTGCCAGCAGCGTAGACGGACAGGGGGACACTGAAGCTTTCTTT; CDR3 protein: CASSVDGQGDTEAFF
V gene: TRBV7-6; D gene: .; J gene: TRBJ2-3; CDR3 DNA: TGTGCCAGCAGAACCGGTGGAGGCACAGATACGCAGTATTTT; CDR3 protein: CASRTGGGTDTQYF
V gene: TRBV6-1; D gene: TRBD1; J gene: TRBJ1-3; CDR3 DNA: TGTGCCACCAGGGACAGCTCTGGAAACACCATATATTTT; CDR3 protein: CATRDSSGNTIYF
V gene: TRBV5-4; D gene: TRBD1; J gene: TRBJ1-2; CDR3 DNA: TGTGCCAGCAGGTTACAGGGGGCCCACTATGGCTACACCTTC; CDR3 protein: CASRLQGAHYGYTF
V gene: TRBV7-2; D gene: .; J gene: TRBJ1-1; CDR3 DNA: TGTGCCAGCAACTTCGCTAAGAACACTGAAGCTTTCTTT; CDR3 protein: CASNFAKNTEAFF